Listed here are 23 T cell receptor beta chains from one sample, sequenced in a study of T cell repertoires in cytomegalovirus infection. From the reads, TCRdb called clonotypes with MiXCR, one entry per CDR3 protein. The sample yields hundreds of thousands of distinct CDR3 sequences, about 29% seen once. Their target antigens are unknown. The sample was cultured PBMCs, taken from culture after CMV antigen stimulation. These receptors originate from a human donor in good health (CMV status not recorded). Some clones in this sample may be carry-over from other donors' samples.

V usage is TRBV30 and J usage is TRBJ1-1; D gene unclear. This CDR3 spans 13 amino acids. Trimming removed 0 bases at V and 5 bases at J, with 10 bases between. The germline V gene has CDR1 GTSNPN and CDR2 SVGIG (reference sequence). The CDR3 DNA sequence: TGTGCCTGGAGTGTACCGGTTTTTACTGAAGCTTTCTTT. It is translated as CAWSVPVFTEAFF.

This clonotype was detected ten times or more. This chain uses TRBV10-2 with TRBJ1-2; D is unclear. The CDR3 length is 13 residues. Germline loops: CDR1 WSHSY, CDR2 SAAADI. Trimming shortened V by 3 bases and J by 4 bases, and 9 bases separated the two germline ends. CDR3 amino acids: CASSEVRTYGYTF. The CDR3 DNA reads as TGCGCCAGCAGTGAAGTACGGACCTATGGCTACACCTTC.

The chain has TRBV5-5 and TRBJ2-2; tentative D call: TRBD2 (5 bases). The CDR3 has 16 residues. Trimming stripped 4 bases from V and 0 bases from J, with 13 bases between. Germline CDR1 is SGHKS and CDR2 is YYEKEE (reference sequence). This CDR3 reads CASSPQAGANTGELFF. The CDR3 DNA follows: TGTGCCAGCAGCCCTCAGGCGGGTGCGAACACCGGGGAGCTGTTTTTT.

The V gene is TRBV6-1, the J gene TRBJ1-5, with 7 nucleotides matching TRBD1. The CDR3 extends over 16 amino acids. V lost 4 bases to trimming and J lost 3 bases; unmatched junction nucleotides: 9. Looked up from germline, CDR1 is MNHNS and CDR2 is SASEGT. CDR3 loop: CASSGAQGGFNQPQHF. Written as DNA, the CDR3 is TGTGCCAGCAGTGGAGCGCAGGGGGGTTTCAATCAGCCCCAGCATTTT.

This clonotype has just a few counts. J is TRBJ2-1 and V is TRBV9, with 8 bases matching TRBD2. Looked up from germline, CDR1 is SGDLS and CDR2 is YYNGEE. This CDR3 has 14 amino acids. The CDR3 loop reads CASGGLSSYNEQFF. CDR3 nucleotides: TGTGCTTCGGGAGGGTTAAGCTCCTACAATGAGCAGTTCTTC. Complete variable domain (other parts from reference TRBV9 and TRBJ2-1): DSGVTQTPKHLITATGQRVTLRCSPRSGDLSVYWYQQSLDQGLQFLIQYYNGEERAKGNILERFSAQQFPDLHSELNLSSLELGDSALYFCASGGLSSYNEQFFGPGTRLTVL.

This clonotype appeared a few times. The chain links TRBV2 to TRBJ1-1; D perhaps matches TRBD1 (5 bases). Germline CDR1 reads SNHLY; CDR2 reads FYNNEI. Trimming stripped 4 bases from V and 2 bases from J, with 5 bases between. There are 12 residues in the CDR3. The CDR3 DNA reads TGTGCCAGCAGTGGGGACAACACTGAAGCTTTCTTT. It yields the protein CASSGDNTEAFF.

The V and J genes are TRBV7-3 and TRBJ2-3; 16 bases align to TRBD2. The CDR3 runs to 19 residues. Unmatched junction bases numbered 11, after V lost 5 bases and J lost 3 bases. Germline CDR1 reads SGHTA; CDR2 reads FQGTGA. The CDR3 here is CASSPRGLAGGMWTDTQYF. CDR3 bases: TGTGCCAGCAGCCCGCGGGGACTAGCGGGGGGGATGTGGACAGATACGCAGTATTTT. Variable domain in full (rest from reference TRBV7-3 and TRBJ2-3): GAGVSQTPSNKVTEKGKYVELRCDPISGHTALYWYRQSLGQGPEFLIYFQGTGAADDSGLPNDRFFAVRPEGSVSTLKIQRTERGDSAVYLCASSPRGLAGGMWTDTQYFGPGTRLTVL.

The gene calls are TRBV5-1 and TRBJ2-5, with TRBD1 identical over 7 bases. The CDR3 contains 14 residues. The germline V gene encodes CDR1 SGHRS and CDR2 YFSETQ. With V trimmed by 6 bases and J by 1 base, 6 bases remained unmatched. The CDR3 protein is CASNLGQSQETQYF. Written as DNA, the CDR3 is TGCGCCAGCAACCTGGGACAGAGCCAAGAGACCCAGTACTTC. Based on the CDR3 plus reference TRBV5-1 and TRBJ2-5, the full variable domain is KAGVTQTPRYLIKTRGQQVTLSCSPISGHRSVSWYQQTPGQGLQFLFEYFSETQRNKGNFPGRFSGRQFSNSRSEMNVSTLELGDSALYLCASNLGQSQETQYFGPGTRLLVL.

The genes are TRBV6-2 or TRBV6-3 and TRBJ2-7; 11 nucleotides agree with TRBD2. V trimming: 6 bases; J trimming: 7 bases; junction bases outside the gene matches: 8. Per germline, CDR1 MNHEY and CDR2 SVGEGT. The CDR3 spans 14 residues. The CDR3 nucleotides are TGTGCCAGCAGCTCACTAGCGGGAGTGAGTGAGCAGTACTTC. Amino acids: CASSSLAGVSEQYF.

The chain joins TRBV12-3 or TRBV12-4 to TRBJ1-6; TRBD1 matches 8 bases. This CDR3 has 12 amino acids. DNA for the CDR3: TGTGCTTCAGGACAGGGAGATTCACCCCTCCACTTT. Encoded protein: CASGQGDSPLHF.

The V and J genes are TRBV6-1 and TRBJ1-5, with no clear D. CDR1 and CDR2 (germline): MNHNS, SASEGT. The CDR3 covers 13 residues. V was cut by 7 bases and J by 4 bases, with 11 bases left in between. The CDR3 DNA reads as TGTGCCAGCACCGGACGGAAGAATCAGCCCCAGCATTTT. It translates to CASTGRKNQPQHF.

The chain has TRBV28 and TRBJ2-2; TRBD2 agrees at 11 bases. Germline CDR1 MDHEN, CDR2 SYDVKM. V gave up 3 bases and J gave up 3 bases; unmatched junction bases: 3. The CDR3 has 16 residues. As DNA, the CDR3 is TGTGCCAGCAGTTTTAGCGGGAGGGCCGACACCGGGGAGCTGTTTTTT. Translating gives CASSFSGRADTGELFF.

The DNA of the CDR3 is TGTGCCAGCAGTTTGACCAGGCAGCCCCAGCATTTT. Its translation is CASSLTRQPQHF. This chain connects TRBV28 to TRBJ1-5; D gene unclear. The V and J ends lost 3 bases and 7 bases respectively, with 7 bases between them. The CDR3 contains 12 residues. The V gene's germline CDR1 is MDHEN and CDR2 SYDVKM.

This clonotype has ten or more counts. The gene calls are TRBV7-6 and TRBJ2-6; D unresolved. Trimming left V 3 bases short and J 0 bases short, with 6 bases between. Germline lookup yields CDR1 SGHVS and CDR2 FNYEAQ. The CDR3 has 15 residues. The CDR3 DNA reads TGTGCCAGCAGCTTGGAGAGCTCTGGGGCCAACGTCCTGACTTTC. Its protein product is CASSLESSGANVLTF.

In DNA form, the CDR3 reads TGCGCCAGCAGCTCCCTAGCTGATACGCAGTATTTT. It yields the protein CASSSLADTQYF. This chain links TRBV5-1 with TRBJ2-3, with a possible D match to TRBD2 (5 bases). The CDR3 is made up of 12 amino acids. With 3 bases removed from V and 6 bases from J, the gap between germline ends came to 8 bases. Germline CDR1 and CDR2: SGHRS and YFSETQ.

The CDR3 here is CASSPSSAETQYF. The CDR3 DNA reads TGTGCCAGCAGTCCCTCTAGCGCGGAGACCCAGTACTTC. V is TRBV12-3 or TRBV12-4 and J is TRBJ2-5, with a weak D call TRBD2 (6 bases). The CDR3 has 13 amino acids. V was clipped by 5 bases and J by 5 bases, with 12 bases between them.

The chain recombines TRBV6-6 with TRBJ2-3, with D perhaps TRBD1 (5 bases). Germline assignment: CDR1 MNHNY and CDR2 SVGAGI (reference sequence). The CDR3 contains 15 residues. The V gene lost 6 bases and the J gene lost 1 base, with 14 bases spanning the gap. In DNA, the CDR3 is TGTGCCAGCAGCCAGGATCTAGGGGGCACAGATACGCAGTATTTT. Translating it yields CASSQDLGGTDTQYF.

The chain links TRBV20-1 to TRBJ1-1, with D possibly TRBD1 on 6 matching bases. Germline loops: CDR1 DFQATT, CDR2 SNEGSKA (reference sequence). The CDR3 totals 15 residues. Between the trimmed V and J ends, which lost 0 bases and 4 bases, there was a span of 15 bases. The CDR3 sequence: CSARDQGRGGTEAFF. CDR3 DNA: TGCAGTGCTAGAGATCAGGGGAGAGGGGGCACTGAAGCTTTCTTT.

This clonotype was recorded a few times. V usage is TRBV4-2 and J usage is TRBJ1-1; D is undetermined. Per the germline V gene, CDR1 is LGHNA and CDR2 is YNFKEQ. V lost 0 bases and J lost 4, with 12 bases in between. This CDR3 contains 15 residues. The CDR3 DNA reads TGTGCCAGCAGCCAAGAAGGGTCGGTGGGCACTGAAGCTTTCTTT. Translated, it gives CASSQEGSVGTEAFF.

V usage is TRBV18 and J usage is TRBJ2-7; D is tentatively TRBD1 or TRBD2 (6 bases each). V lost 0 bases and J 3 bases, leaving 12 bases between the germline ends. Germline V CDR1 and CDR2: KGHSH, LQKENI. This CDR3 has 15 residues. CDR3 nucleotide sequence: TGTGCCAGCTCACCACCGCCGGGGGCGTTCTACGAGCAGTACTTC. Its translation: CASSPPPGAFYEQYF.

The gene calls are TRBV4-1 and TRBJ2-1; 10 bases map to TRBD2. Germline CDR1 is MGHRA and CDR2 is YSYEKL. The ends lost 0 bases at V and 5 bases at J; junction bases unmatched: 7. The CDR3 has 17 residues. CDR3 residues: CASSQDDPLAGDNEQFF. CDR3 coding DNA: TGCGCCAGCAGCCAAGACGACCCCCTAGCGGGGGACAATGAGCAGTTCTTC.

This clonotype came up a few times. The chain combines TRBV30 with TRBJ2-2; D may be TRBD2 (5 bases). Germline CDR1 and CDR2: GTSNPN and SVGIG (reference sequence). V shed 0 bases and J shed 4 bases, with 9 bases lying between them. The CDR3 is 14 amino acids. The CDR3 DNA follows: TGTGCCTGGAGTGTACATCGGGGCACCGGGGAGCTGTTTTTT. It specifies CAWSVHRGTGELFF.

This clonotype was seen only a few times. The chain carries TRBV12-3 or TRBV12-4 and TRBJ2-3; the match to TRBD2 covers 13 bases. V lost 6 bases and J lost 3; bases outside the gene matches: 12. CDR3 length: 18 residues. CDR3 coding DNA: TGTGCCAGCAGAAACGGACTAGCGGGAGAAGGGCGGACAGATACGCAGTATTTT. This sequence encodes CASRNGLAGEGRTDTQYF.